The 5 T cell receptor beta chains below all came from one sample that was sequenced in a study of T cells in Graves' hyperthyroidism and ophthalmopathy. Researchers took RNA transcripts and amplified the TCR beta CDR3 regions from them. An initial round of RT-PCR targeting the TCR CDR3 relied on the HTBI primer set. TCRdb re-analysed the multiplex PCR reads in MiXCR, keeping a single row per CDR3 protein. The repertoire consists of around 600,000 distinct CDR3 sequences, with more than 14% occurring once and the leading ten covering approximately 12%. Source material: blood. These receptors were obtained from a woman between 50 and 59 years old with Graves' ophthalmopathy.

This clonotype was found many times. The CDR3 sequence is CASSPRGEQYF. The CDR3 nucleotides read TGTGCCAGCAGTCCTAGGGGCGAGCAGTACTTC. The J gene is TRBJ2-7, the V gene TRBV7-2, with TRBD1 as a possible D gene (5 bases). Trimming removed 6 bases from V and 6 bases from J, with 9 bases in between. CDR1 is SGHTA, CDR2 FQGNSA, per germline. This CDR3 contains 11 residues.

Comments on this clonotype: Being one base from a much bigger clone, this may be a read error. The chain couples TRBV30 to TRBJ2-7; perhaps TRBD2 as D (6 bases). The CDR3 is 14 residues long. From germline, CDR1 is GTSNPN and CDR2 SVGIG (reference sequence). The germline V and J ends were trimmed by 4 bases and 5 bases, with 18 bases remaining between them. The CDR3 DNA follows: TGTGCCTGGAAACGCGGGACGATCAACCACGAGCAGTACTTC. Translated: CAWKRGTINHEQYF.

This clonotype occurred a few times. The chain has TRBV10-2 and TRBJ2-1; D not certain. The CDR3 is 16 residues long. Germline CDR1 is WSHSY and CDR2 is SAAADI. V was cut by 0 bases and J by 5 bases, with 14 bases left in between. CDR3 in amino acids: CASSESLRMGNNEQFF. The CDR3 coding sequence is TGCGCCAGCAGTGAGTCGTTGCGGATGGGGAACAATGAGCAGTTCTTC.

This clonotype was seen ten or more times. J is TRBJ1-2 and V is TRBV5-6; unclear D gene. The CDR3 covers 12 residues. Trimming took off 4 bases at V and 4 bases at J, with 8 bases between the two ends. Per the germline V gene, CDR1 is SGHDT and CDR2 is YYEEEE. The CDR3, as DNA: TGTGCCAGCAGCCTAGATCCCTATGGCTACACCTTC. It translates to CASSLDPYGYTF.

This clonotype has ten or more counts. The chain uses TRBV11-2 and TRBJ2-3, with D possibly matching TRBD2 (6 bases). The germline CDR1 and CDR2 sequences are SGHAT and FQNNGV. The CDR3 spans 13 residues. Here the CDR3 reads CAGALGVGSTQYF. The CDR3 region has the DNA TGTGCAGGGGCGTTAGGCGTCGGGAGCACGCAGTATTTT.